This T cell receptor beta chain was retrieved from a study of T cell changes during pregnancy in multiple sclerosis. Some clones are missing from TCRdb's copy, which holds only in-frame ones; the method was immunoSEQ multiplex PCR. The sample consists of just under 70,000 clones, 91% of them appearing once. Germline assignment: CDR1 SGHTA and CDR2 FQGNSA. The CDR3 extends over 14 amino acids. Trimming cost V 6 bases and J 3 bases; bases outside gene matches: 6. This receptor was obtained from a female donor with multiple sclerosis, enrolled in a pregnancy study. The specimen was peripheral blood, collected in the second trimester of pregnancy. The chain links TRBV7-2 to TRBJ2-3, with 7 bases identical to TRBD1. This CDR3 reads CASSMGQITDTQYF. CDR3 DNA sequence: TGTGCCAGCAGTATGGGACAGATTACAGATACGCAGTATTTT.